This record concerns one TCR beta chain sequence. The data are from a study of blood T cells in healthy people across ages. With a J-beta primer mix and a sample-barcoded 5' primer, a second PCR ran about 6 to 11 cycles. From the 5' RACE reads, TCRdb called clonotypes with MiXCR, one entry per CDR3 protein. The data hold approximately 600,000 distinct CDR3 sequences, with under 70% observed a single time. The junction had 8 bases not matched to a gene; V was cut back by 2 bases and J by 8 bases. In germline, CDR1 is LGHDT, CDR2 YNNKEL (reference sequence). CDR3 length equals 15 residues. The chain links TRBV3-1 to TRBJ1-4, with 7 bases matching TRBD1. Specimen: blood. This sequence was found in a man in his 60s in good health. In DNA, the CDR3 is TGTGCCAGCAGCCAAACAGGGGTGACAGGGGAAAAACTGTTTTTT. Amino acid sequence: CASSQTGVTGEKLFF. The complete variable domain, with remaining parts taken from reference TRBV3-1 and TRBJ1-4, reads DTAVSQTPKYLVTQMGNDKSIKCEQNLGHDTMYWYKQDSKKFLKIMFSYNNKELIINETVPNRFSPKSPDKAHLNLHINSLELGDSAVYFCASSQTGVTGEKLFFGSGTQLSVL.